This TCR beta chain emerged from a study of blood T cells in healthy people across ages (dated by TCRdb to the mid-2010s). With respect to the entire study: In model experiments, roughly one uniquely barcoded TCR beta cDNA molecule per two T cells was captured by template switching. The study analyzed two additional independent replicas of 1 million unique cDNA reads from the same blood draw for two donors, one aged 18 to 30 and one aged 80 or older. Using deep sequencing normalized with unique cDNA molecular identifiers, the study measured how TCR beta repertoire diversity changes with age. The donors were divided into four age groups: young (average around 15 years), middle-aged (approximately 42), aged (approximately 62) and long-lived (roughly 82). Donors of different ages were randomly distributed across sequencing lanes to avoid experimental bias.

The library relied on 5' RACE. Sequencer: Illumina HiSeq 2500. A second PCR of roughly 6 to 12 cycles was run with a J-beta primer mix and a sample-barcoded 5' primer. A unique molecular identifier was introduced onto each TCR beta cDNA molecule by a template-switch 5' adaptor carrying 12 random nucleotides. Each sample yielded at least 2.5 million CDR3-containing paired-end reads. All of the RNA was converted into first-strand cDNA using the Mint cDNA synthesis kit, with a TRBC-specific oligonucleotide serving as the primer. Following uracil-DNA glycosylase treatment, all cDNA underwent a first 18-cycle PCR with the universal primers M1SS and BC2_uni_R. Per the authors' processing: Each sample was normalized by randomly selecting 1 million high-quality reads, each carrying a distinct molecular identifier. Instead of being binned into consensus sequences, reads that shared molecular identifiers were thrown out. CDR3 identification, clonotype clustering and error correction used MiTCR with a Q25 quality threshold and the strictest error-elimination algorithm. A nonparametric unseen species model with Euler transformation was used to estimate lower-bound total TCR beta diversity. The public sequencing data were trimmed at Q25 with fastp and processed into clonotypes with MiXCR by TCRdb, which kept only in-frame beta chains. When rows share a CDR3 protein, they turn into one entry using the most common DNA and genes. The V and J calls here are based on TCRdb, not the publication. The sample table records roughly 800,000 distinct CDR3 sequences; 50% to 65% of these occur just once. About 38% of the sample is in the top ten clones.

A word on this clonotype: Its recognized antigen is unknown. No base quality information exists; no much larger clone differs at one position.

What the study reported, not specific to this receptor: Bulk unsorted PBMC profiling prevented conclusive comparison of naive and antigen-experienced compartments. Observed TCR beta diversity per million T cells fell roughly linearly with age, and a significant reduction was already apparent by age about 36. Compared with the aged group, the long-lived group had more naive CD4+ T cells, fewer expanded clones and increased TCR diversity, suggesting age selection. There was a strong correlation between observed TCR beta diversity and the percentage of naive T cells measured by flow cytometry. Estimates of total diversity from one million sequenced T cells were regarded as lower bounds and underestimates. Donor CMV infection status was unknown, potentially confounding age-related changes in expanded clonotypes.

The donors were 40 or so Caucasian individuals from Russia, aged roughly 6 to 100 years, who were systemically healthy. Around 10 milliliters of peripheral blood were drawn from each donor into EDTA-treated Vacutainer tubes. Ficoll-Paque density-gradient centrifugation was used to isolate PBMCs, with at least 6.5 million per sample. Total RNA, at least 6 micrograms per sample, was extracted from PBMCs with Trizol reagent. Naive CD45RAhigh/CD27high T cell percentages were measured by flow cytometry on a PBMC aliquot from every donor. Compared with germline, V lacks 1 base and J lacks 2 bases; bases without a gene match: 5. The CDR3 goes from the cysteine to the phenylalanine over 16 residues. The DNA shown is the 48-base CDR3, in frame from base 1. The germline V gene supplies CDR1 MGHRA and CDR2 YSYEKL.

The chain joins TRBV4-1 to TRBJ2-1; 7 junctional bases match TRBD2. The sample taken for sequencing was blood. This receptor was obtained from a man older than 75 in good health. The CDR3 loop reads CASSQGDSGPYNEQFF. The nucleotides read TGCGCCAGCAGCCAAGGAGATAGCGGGCCCTACAATGAGCAGTTCTTC.